Listed below are T cell receptor beta chains from one sample, sequenced in a study of T cells after posttransplantation cyclophosphamide. Produced via immunoSEQ multiplex PCR; TCRdb's table is partial and in-frame only. The sample shows tens of thousands of clones, about 91% of them seen only once. The material sequenced was PBMCs. The receptors were gathered from a woman aged 45-65 years in good health and a related stem cell transplant donor. The CDR3 runs from the conserved cysteine through the conserved F or W. D genes are given only for firm matches. The listing skips clone size in some rows; elsewhere it reads once, few, many or a size class.

clone_size	d_call	v_call	j_call	cdr3_nt	cdr3_aa
NA	NA	TRBV7-9	TRBJ2-1	TGTGCCAGCAGCTTAGTCCAGATAGAGGGACTGACCTACAATGAGCAGTTCTTC	CASSLVQIEGLTYNEQFF
NA	NA	TRBV19	TRBJ1-2	TGTGCCACCCGATACAGGGTTGACGGCTACACCTTC	CATRYRVDGYTF
once	TRBD1	TRBV5-6	TRBJ1-6	TGTGCCAGCAGCTTCGACAGGGGTAATTCACCCCTCCACTTT	CASSFDRGNSPLHF
NA	TRBD2	TRBV19	TRBJ2-7	TGTGCCAGTAGTTTTGGGACAGGGACTAGCGGGGGTTACGAGCAGTACTTC	CASSFGTGTSGGYEQYF
NA	NA	TRBV6-5	TRBJ1-2	TGTGCCAGCACCCTAGGGGGACGCTATGGCTACACCTTC	CASTLGGRYGYTF
NA	NA	TRBV5-4	TRBJ2-2	TGTGCCAGCAGCTTGGGTGGCAGTACCGGGGAGCTGTTTTTT	CASSLGGSTGELFF
few	NA	TRBV5-5	TRBJ1-4	TGTGCCAGCAGCTTGGGACAGGCCTACCAAGCAACTAATGAAAAACTGTTTTTT	CASSLGQAYQATNEKLFF
NA	NA	TRBV2	TRBJ2-1	TGTGCCAGGGCAGGTGGCGTTGTTCCCAATGAGCAGTTCTTC	CARAGGVVPNEQFF
NA	TRBD2	TRBV9	TRBJ2-3	TGTGCCAGCAGCGTAGGACTAGCGGAACCCACAGATACGCAGTATTTT	CASSVGLAEPTDTQYF
NA	TRBD2	TRBV6-5	TRBJ2-7	TGTGCCAGCAGCGGTGGACCGGGACTAGGCGAAGGCTTC	CASSGGPGLGEGF
NA	TRBD2	TRBV11-1	TRBJ2-1	TGTGCCAGCAGCTTTAGCGGGAGTGGCGATGAGCAGTTCTTC	CASSFSGSGDEQFF
NA	NA	TRBV5-1	TRBJ1-4	TGCGCCAGCAGCTTTGACTCGGGGACTAATGAAAAACTGTTTTTT	CASSFDSGTNEKLFF
NA	NA	TRBV28	TRBJ1-5	TGTGCCAGCAAAGGGGAGGGGGGGGAGGATCAGCCCCAGCATTTT	CASKGEGGEDQPQHF
NA	TRBD1	TRBV28	TRBJ1-5	TGTGCCAGCACTCGAGGGGACAGCTACAATCAGCCCCAGCATTTT	CASTRGDSYNQPQHF
few	TRBD1	TRBV19	TRBJ1-1	TGTGCCACCTCGACAGGGCCGAACACTGAAGCTTTCTTT	CATSTGPNTEAFF
NA	NA	TRBV6-6	TRBJ2-7	TGTGCCAGCAGTTACGGGTCGGGAGAAAACGAGCAGTACTTC	CASSYGSGENEQYF
NA	TRBD1	TRBV10-3	TRBJ2-2	TGTGCCATCAGTGTGTCTTCCCCGGGACAGGGGGACACCGGGGAGCTGTTTTTT	CAISVSSPGQGDTGELFF
NA	NA	TRBV7-2	TRBJ2-5	TGTGCCAGCAGCTTAGGGGCAGCCACTGCACAAGAGACCCAGTACTTC	CASSLGAATAQETQYF
NA	TRBD1	TRBV6-5	TRBJ1-6	TGTGCCAGCAGTTACTCAAGGGGGCGTAATTCACCCCTCCACTTT	CASSYSRGRNSPLHF
NA	TRBD1	TRBV5-1	TRBJ1-3	TGCGCCAGCAGCTTGAGCCAGGGGGATGGAAACACCATATATTTT	CASSLSQGDGNTIYF
NA	NA	TRBV11-2	TRBJ1-1	TGTGCCAGCAGCTTAGTACGGACAGCGAACACTGAAGCTTTCTTT	CASSLVRTANTEAFF
NA	TRBD2	TRBV29-1	TRBJ2-4	TGCAGCGTTCCGGGAGGGTCCGGAGCCAAAAACATTCAGTACTTC	CSVPGGSGAKNIQYF
NA	NA	TRBV14	TRBJ1-1	TGTGCCAGCAGCCAAGTCCAGGGTGAAGCTTTCTTT	CASSQVQGEAFF
NA	TRBD2	TRBV15	TRBJ2-7	TGTGCCACCAGCAGAGGACTAGCGGGAGGGACATCCTACGAGCAGTACTTC	CATSRGLAGGTSYEQYF
NA	TRBD1	TRBV4-2	TRBJ1-6	TGTGCCAGCAGCCAAGATTTAGGGCAGGGGGAAGGGGTTACTTCACCCCTCCACTTT	CASSQDLGQGEGVTSPLHF
NA	TRBD1	TRBV7-7	TRBJ2-5	TGTGCCAGCAGCTGGACAGGGGGGGAGACCCAGTACTTC	CASSWTGGETQYF
NA	NA	TRBV11-2	TRBJ2-5	TGTGCCAGCAGCTTAGTTGGTAGCCGGATTGAGCCCCAGTACTTC	CASSLVGSRIEPQYF
NA	TRBD2	TRBV10-3	TRBJ2-1	TGTGCCATCAGGCCCGGGACTAGCGGATCCAGGGGGTTCAATGAGCAGTTCTTC	CAIRPGTSGSRGFNEQFF
NA	TRBD1	TRBV5-1	TRBJ2-2	TGCGCCAGTCACAGGGGGCTGAGCACCGGGGAGCTGTTTTTT	CASHRGLSTGELFF
NA	NA	TRBV28	TRBJ2-4	TGTGCCAGCAAGCCCCGGGGTGTAGCCAAAAACATTCAGTACTTC	CASKPRGVAKNIQYF
NA	TRBD2	TRBV6-5	TRBJ2-4	TGTGCCAGCAGTTACTCGATTGCGGGAGGGCCAAACATTCAGTACTTC	CASSYSIAGGPNIQYF
NA	TRBD2	TRBV5-1	TRBJ2-1	TGCGCCAGCAGCGCGTCTAGCGGCCAAAATGAGCAGTTCTTC	CASSASSGQNEQFF
NA	NA	TRBV5-6	TRBJ2-7	TGTGCCAGCAGCTTGGTTCCCGTCGGGTACGAGCAGTACTTC	CASSLVPVGYEQYF
once	TRBD1	TRBV28	TRBJ2-7	TGTGCCAGCAGTTTGGGACAGACCTACGAGCAGTACTTC	CASSLGQTYEQYF
NA	TRBD2	TRBV6-5	TRBJ2-1	TGTGCCAGCAGTTACTCGGGAGGGAGGGAGCAGTTCTTC	CASSYSGGREQFF
NA	TRBD1	TRBV28	TRBJ2-3	TGTGCCAGCAGTTCAAGGGGGCTTCTCACAGATACGCAGTATTTT	CASSSRGLLTDTQYF
NA	TRBD2	TRBV10-1	TRBJ2-5	TGCGCCAGCAGTGAGTCGCGGGGGGCATTTGGAGAGCAGTACTTC	CASSESRGAFGEQYF
NA	NA	TRBV6-5	TRBJ1-6	TGTGCCAGCAGTTCGGGGCAGGGGACCTATAATTCCCCCCTCCACTTT	CASSSGQGTYNSPLHF
NA	TRBD2	TRBV10-1	TRBJ2-7	TGCGCCAGCAGTGAGAACCGGGACTACCTCTACGAGCAGTACTTC	CASSENRDYLYEQYF